The present entry profiles one TCR beta chain with its context. The sample originates from a study of T cell responses to AZD1222 COVID-19 vaccine. Germline V CDR1 and CDR2: SGHNT, YYREEE (reference sequence). This CDR3 is built from 12 residues. V dropped 4 bases and J dropped 9 bases, with 14 bases sitting between them. Using immunoSEQ multiplex PCR, the repertoire was profiled, and TCRdb retains in-frame clones only, with some absent. There are about 79,000 clones in the sample; 89% occur only once, and about 28% lies in the top ten. This receptor was identified in an adult who received the AZD1222 COVID-19 vaccine. This specimen consisted of peripheral blood, obtained 28 days after the second AZD1222 dose. The chain combines TRBV5-4 with TRBJ2-7; TRBD1 is a possible D gene (6 bases). The CDR3 sequence is CASSLQGGMQYF. The CDR3 DNA sequence: TGTGCCAGCAGCCTGCAAGGGGGAATGCAGTACTTC. The variable domain in full, with the rest retrieved from reference TRBV5-4 and TRBJ2-7, is ETGVTQSPTHLIKTRGQQVTLRCSSQSGHNTVSWYQQALGQGPQFIFQYYREEENGRGNFPPRFSGLQFPNYSSELNVNALELDDSALYLCASSLQGGMQYFGPGTRLTVT.